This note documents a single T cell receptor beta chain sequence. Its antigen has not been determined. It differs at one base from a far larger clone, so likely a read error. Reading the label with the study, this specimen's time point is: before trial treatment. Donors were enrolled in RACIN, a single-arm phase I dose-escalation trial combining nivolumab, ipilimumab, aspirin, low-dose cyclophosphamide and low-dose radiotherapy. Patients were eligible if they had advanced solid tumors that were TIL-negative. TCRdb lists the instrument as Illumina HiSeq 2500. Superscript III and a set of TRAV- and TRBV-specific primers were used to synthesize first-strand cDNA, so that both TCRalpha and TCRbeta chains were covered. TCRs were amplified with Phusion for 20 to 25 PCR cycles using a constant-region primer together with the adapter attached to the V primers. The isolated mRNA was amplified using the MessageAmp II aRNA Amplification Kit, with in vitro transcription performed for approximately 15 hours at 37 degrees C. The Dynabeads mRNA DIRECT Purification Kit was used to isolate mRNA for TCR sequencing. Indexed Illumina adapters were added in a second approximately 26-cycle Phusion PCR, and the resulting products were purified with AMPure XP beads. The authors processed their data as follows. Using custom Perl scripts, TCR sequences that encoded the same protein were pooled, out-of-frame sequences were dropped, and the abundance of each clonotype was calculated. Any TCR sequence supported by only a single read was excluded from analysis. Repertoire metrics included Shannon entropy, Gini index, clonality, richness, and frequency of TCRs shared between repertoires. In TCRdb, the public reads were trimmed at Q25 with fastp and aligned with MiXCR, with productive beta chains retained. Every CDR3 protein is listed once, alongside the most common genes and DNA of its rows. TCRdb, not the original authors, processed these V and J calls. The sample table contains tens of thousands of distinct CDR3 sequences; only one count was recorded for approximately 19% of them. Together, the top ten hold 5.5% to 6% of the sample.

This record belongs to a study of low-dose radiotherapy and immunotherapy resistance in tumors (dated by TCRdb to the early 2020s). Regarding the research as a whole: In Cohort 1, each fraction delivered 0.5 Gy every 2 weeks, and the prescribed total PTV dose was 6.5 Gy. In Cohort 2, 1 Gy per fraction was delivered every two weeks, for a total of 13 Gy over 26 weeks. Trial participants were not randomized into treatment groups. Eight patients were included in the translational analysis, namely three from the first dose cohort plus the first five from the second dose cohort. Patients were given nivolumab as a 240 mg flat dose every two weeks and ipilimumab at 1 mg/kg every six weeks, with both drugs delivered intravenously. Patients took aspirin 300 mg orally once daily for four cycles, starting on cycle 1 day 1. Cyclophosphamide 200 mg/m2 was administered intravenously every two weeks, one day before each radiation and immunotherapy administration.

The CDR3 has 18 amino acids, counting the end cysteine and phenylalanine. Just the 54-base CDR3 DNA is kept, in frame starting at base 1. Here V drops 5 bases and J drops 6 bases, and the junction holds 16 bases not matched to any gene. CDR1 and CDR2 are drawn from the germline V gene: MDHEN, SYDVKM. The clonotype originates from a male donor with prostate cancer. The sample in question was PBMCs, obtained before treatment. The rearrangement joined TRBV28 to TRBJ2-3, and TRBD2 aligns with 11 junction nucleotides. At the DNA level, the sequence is TGTGCCAGCAGTGATCCGGGGACTAGCGGACCGTATATCGATACGCAGTATTTT. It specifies CASSDPGTSGPYIDTQYF.